A single T cell receptor (beta chain) is shown here with its context. Its antigen is as yet unknown. The data derive from a study of blood T cells in healthy people across ages. Study results and limitations: In the absence of known donor CMV status, changes in expanded clonotypes were possibly confounded.

From germline, CDR1 is KGHSH and CDR2 LQKENI. This CDR3 has 16 residues. V lost 3 bases to trimming and J lost 0 bases; unmatched junction nucleotides: 5. A second PCR of roughly 7 to 11 cycles used a sample-barcoded 5' primer and a J-beta primer mix. Tagging of each cDNA molecule was performed by a template-switch adaptor with 12 random nucleotides. TCRdb re-analysed the 5' RACE reads in MiXCR, keeping a single row per CDR3 protein. The sample records around 780,000 distinct CDR3 sequences, more than 55% being singletons. The sample was blood. The chain employs TRBV18 and TRBJ2-5, with TRBD2 identical over 9 bases. The clonotype originates from a man aged 35 to 55 in good health. The CDR3 reads CASSPSTSGHQETQYF. DNA for the CDR3: TGTGCCAGCTCACCCTCGACTAGCGGTCACCAAGAGACCCAGTACTTC.